Below are 27 T cell receptor beta chains sequenced from a single sample in a study of blood T cell repertoires in COVID-19. The protocol was immunoSEQ multiplex PCR, while the TCRdb copy is restricted to in-frame clones and leaves out a portion. This sample has about 200,000 clones, with 65% to 90% found just once. Sample: PBMCs or T cells enriched from blood (not recorded which). Every receptor here comes from a woman in her 40s with acute COVID-19.

This CDR3 is CASSRPAGGVGELFF. In nucleotides, the CDR3 is TGTGCCAGTAGTAGGCCAGCGGGAGGGGTCGGGGAGCTGTTTTTT. The chain links TRBV19 to TRBJ2-2; the match to TRBD2 covers 10 bases. Trimming took 4 bases from V and 7 from J; bases not matched to a gene: 6. CDR1 and CDR2 from the germline V gene are LNHDA and SQIVND (reference sequence). CDR3 length: 15 amino acids.

The count of this clone is one. The genes are TRBV11-3 and TRBJ2-4, with 10 bases that match TRBD2. The CDR3 consists of 16 residues. V shed 3 bases and J 4 bases; nucleotides not matched to a gene: 6. Per the germline V gene, CDR1 is SGHNT and CDR2 is YENEEA. CDR3 nucleotides: TGTGCCAGCAGCTTCAGCGGGAGGGCCTGGAAAAACATTCAGTACTTC. This codes for CASSFSGRAWKNIQYF.

The chain couples TRBV27 to TRBJ1-1, with 7 bases identical to TRBD1. This CDR3 spans 13 amino acids. Germline V gene data show CDR1 as MNHEY and CDR2 as SMNVEV (reference sequence). Trimming removed 3 bases from V and 5 bases from J; junction bases left unmatched: 3. For the CDR3, the DNA is TGTGCCAGCAGTTTTTCAGGGGGAACTGAAGCTTTCTTT. Protein: CASSFSGGTEAFF.

The rearrangement links TRBV7-9 to TRBJ1-1; 8 nucleotides align to TRBD1. CDR1 and CDR2 (germline): SEHNR, FQNEAQ (reference sequence). J was trimmed by 10 bases and V by 0 bases; bases with no gene match: 10. CDR3 length: 15 amino acids. The CDR3 bases are TGTGCCAGCAGCTTAGCGCAGGGGGCCGGGACCGGAGCTTTCTTT. It codes for CASSLAQGAGTGAFF.

V and J are TRBV15 and TRBJ1-2; perhaps TRBD1 as D (5 bases). Germline-derived CDR1 and CDR2 are LNHNV and YYDKDF (reference sequence). The CDR3 has 14 amino acids. Trimming took 5 bases from V and 3 from J, leaving 13 bases between them. CDR3 bases: TGTGCCACCAGCCCCCGGGGGGGAGACTATGGCTACACCTTC. Its protein product is CATSPRGGDYGYTF.

This chain connects TRBV6-2 or TRBV6-3 to TRBJ2-7; no reliable D call. V gave up 5 bases and J gave up 1 base, with 9 bases separating them. Germline-derived CDR1 and CDR2 are MNHEY and SVGEGT. This CDR3 contains 13 residues. The CDR3 loop is CASSPTNSYEQYF. In nucleotides, the CDR3 is TGTGCCAGCAGTCCAACTAATTCCTACGAGCAGTACTTC.

The DNA of the CDR3 is TGTGCCAGCAGCTTAGGCAGGGGCTATGAGCAGTTCTTC. This translates into CASSLGRGYEQFF. The rearrangement uses TRBV13 and TRBJ2-1; D perhaps matches TRBD1 (6 bases). CDR1 PRHDT and CDR2 FYEKMQ come from the germline V gene (reference sequence). CDR3 size: 13 residues. Deletions cut 0 bases from V and 8 bases from J, with 8 bases between.

This clone was recorded once. The genes are TRBV7-2 and TRBJ2-7; D uncertain. This CDR3 is 14 amino acids long. The germline CDR1 and CDR2 sequences are SGHTA and FQGNSA. The germline V and J ends were trimmed by 3 bases and 1 base, with 10 bases remaining between them. The CDR3 nucleotides are TGTGCCAGCAGCTTCCGAGACACGTCCTACGAGCAGTACTTC. As protein: CASSFRDTSYEQYF.

The chain uses TRBV28 and TRBJ2-1, with 7 bases matching TRBD2. Germline V CDR1 and CDR2: MDHEN, SYDVKM. The CDR3 totals 15 residues. V dropped 5 bases and J dropped 7; count of bases not matched to a gene: 11. The CDR3 is CASSPTREIGNEQFF. Written as DNA, the CDR3 is TGTGCCAGCAGTCCAACGCGGGAGATTGGAAATGAGCAGTTCTTC.

The V and J genes are TRBV24-1 and TRBJ2-1; 11 bases map to TRBD2. The CDR3 runs to 15 residues. The germline V gene has CDR1 KGHDR and CDR2 SFDVKD. After removal of 5 bases from V and 7 bases from J, the junction contained 6 bases not matched to a gene. The CDR3: CATSGASGRRNEQFF. CDR3 bases: TGTGCCACCAGTGGGGCTAGCGGGAGGAGAAATGAGCAGTTCTTC.

The chain couples TRBV9 to TRBJ2-1; perhaps TRBD1 as D (6 bases). V was cut by 0 bases and J by 6 bases, with 16 bases left in between. In germline, CDR1 is SGDLS, CDR2 YYNGEE. The CDR3 has 16 residues. The CDR3 coding sequence is TGTGCCAGCAGCGTAGAGGTAGGGAAGGGGGTCAATGAGCAGTTCTTC. Protein sequence: CASSVEVGKGVNEQFF.

This chain joins TRBV28 and TRBJ1-5; 11 positions match TRBD1. The germline V gene encodes CDR1 MDHEN and CDR2 SYDVKM. V lost 8 bases, J lost 3 bases, and 12 bases stayed unmatched. This CDR3 comprises 17 residues. The CDR3 sequence: CASLSTGTGGTNQPQHF. The DNA of the CDR3 is TGTGCCAGCCTCTCAACCGGGACAGGGGGTACCAATCAGCCCCAGCATTTT.

This clone was counted once. The genes are TRBV3-1 (or the pseudogene TRBV3-2) and TRBJ1-2; 8 bases are a match to TRBD1. The V and J ends lost 0 bases and 6 bases, in that order; junction bases with no gene match: 6. The germline CDR1 and CDR2 sequences are LGHDT and YNNKEL (reference sequence). This CDR3 spans 15 amino acids. The CDR3 region has the DNA TGTGCCAGCAGCCAAGAAGCTGGACAGGGCCATGGCTACACCTTC. The encoded protein is CASSQEAGQGHGYTF.

This sequence joins TRBV20-1 and TRBJ2-1; TRBD1 is a possible D gene (6 bases). V lost 5 bases, J lost 6 bases, and 8 bases lay in between. This CDR3 is 11 amino acids long. CDR1 DFQATT and CDR2 SNEGSKA come from the germline V gene (reference sequence). This CDR3 is CSAQGSNEQFF. DNA for the CDR3: TGCAGTGCTCAGGGGTCCAATGAGCAGTTCTTC.

The chain joins TRBV6-2 or TRBV6-3 to TRBJ2-2, with 9 bases that match TRBD2. Per the germline V gene, CDR1 is MNHEY and CDR2 is SVGEGT. CDR3 size: 15 residues. V lost 2 bases to trimming and J lost 6 bases; unmatched junction nucleotides: 4. The CDR3 region is CASSYAGGPAGELFF. The CDR3 DNA sequence: TGTGCCAGCAGTTACGCGGGAGGGCCGGCCGGGGAGCTGTTTTTT.

V gene TRBV7-9 combines with J gene TRBJ1-5, with a possible D match to TRBD1 (6 bases). Germline assignment: CDR1 SEHNR and CDR2 FQNEAQ (reference sequence). CDR3 length equals 16 residues. Trimming took 5 bases from V and 6 from J, leaving 20 bases between them. This CDR3 reads CASSLDSPWSSQPQHF. The CDR3 region has the DNA TGTGCCAGCAGCCTGGACAGCCCCTGGTCGAGTCAGCCCCAGCATTTT.

The chain couples TRBV18 to TRBJ2-1; D not certain. Germline V gene data show CDR1 as KGHSH and CDR2 as LQKENI. Deletions cut 6 bases from V and 8 bases from J, with 8 bases between. The CDR3 is made up of 11 amino acids. In nucleotides, the CDR3 is TGTGCCAGCTCCCAAGCCGATGAGCAGTTCTTC. It yields the protein CASSQADEQFF.

The chain combines TRBV27 with TRBJ2-5, with 8 bases aligning to TRBD1. Trimming took 6 bases from V and 3 from J; bases not matched to a gene: 6. The CDR3 sequence is 14 residues long. CDR1 MNHEY and CDR2 SMNVEV come from the germline V gene (reference sequence). The CDR3, as DNA: TGTGCCAGCAGGCCTATGGACAGGGAAGAGACCCAGTACTTC. Translation gives CASRPMDREETQYF.

This clone was recorded at least ten times. The V and J genes are TRBV5-1 and TRBJ2-7; TRBD2 might be the D (6 bases). V dropped 2 bases and J dropped 9 bases, with 21 bases sitting between them. Germline-derived CDR1 and CDR2 are SGHRS and YFSETQ. The length of the CDR3 is 15 residues. CDR3 sequence (DNA): TGCGCCAGCAGCTTCTCGGGGGAGAGAATCGATAGGCAGTACTTC. It yields the protein CASSFSGERIDRQYF.

The chain has TRBV2 and TRBJ1-2, with D unresolved. The CDR3 is 16 amino acids. Germline V CDR1 and CDR2: SNHLY, FYNNEI. The V and J ends lost 5 bases and 6 bases respectively, with 22 bases between them. DNA for the CDR3: TGTGCCAGCAGTCGCGGTGGTTTTTCCGGCGGCGATGGCTACACCTTC. Encoded protein: CASSRGGFSGGDGYTF.

This chain joins TRBV27 and TRBJ2-1; D is undetermined. The CDR3 covers 13 residues. Germline CDR1 MNHEY, CDR2 SMNVEV (reference sequence). Trimming cost V 0 bases and J 9 bases, with 9 bases left between them. The CDR3 DNA is TGTGCCAGCAGTTTATCGAACCAGCGTGAGCAGTTCTTC. Translating it yields CASSLSNQREQFF.

This clone was counted once. The gene calls are TRBV29-1 and TRBJ1-2; D is unresolved. V shed 7 bases and J shed 4 bases, with 16 bases lying between them. The CDR3 covers 13 residues. Germline V gene data show CDR1 as SQVTM and CDR2 as ANQGSEA. In nucleotides, the CDR3 is TGCAGCGCCGGACGGGAGTTCACCTATGGCTACACCTTC. Its protein product is CSAGREFTYGYTF.

The V and J genes are TRBV28 and TRBJ1-1, with TRBD1 matching 7 bases. With V trimmed by 4 bases and J by 0 bases, 8 bases remained unmatched. Germline V gene sequence: CDR1 MDHEN, CDR2 SYDVKM. The CDR3 extends over 16 amino acids. The CDR3 bases are TGTGCCAGCAGTTCTCCGACAGGGCGGGTGAACACTGAAGCTTTCTTT. Translation: CASSSPTGRVNTEAFF.

The chain combines TRBV2 with TRBJ2-7; 7 bases line up with TRBD2. V shed 1 base and J 6 bases; nucleotides not matched to a gene: 9. Germline values: CDR1 SNHLY, CDR2 FYNNEI. The CDR3 extends over 15 amino acids. In nucleotides, the CDR3 is TGTGCCAGCAGTGAAGTTGGGTTAACGGGGGGCGAGCAGTACTTC. This sequence encodes CASSEVGLTGGEQYF.

The chain combines TRBV9 with TRBJ1-2; D remains ambiguous. The length of the CDR3 is 14 residues. Looked up from germline, CDR1 is SGDLS and CDR2 is YYNGEE. Trimming took 2 bases from V and 4 from J, leaving 12 bases between them. CDR3 bases: TGTGCCAGCAGCGTCTCGGGAAGGAGCTATGGCTACACCTTC. This gives the protein CASSVSGRSYGYTF.

Notes on this clone: At one end, the junction sequence differs from germline, possibly due to a read error. J is TRBJ2-3 and V is TRBV19, with TRBD1 as a possible D gene (6 bases). The CDR3 contains 13 residues. Germline CDR1 reads LNHDA; CDR2 reads SQIVND (reference sequence). The CDR3, as DNA: TGTGCCGGTAGCAGGGGTCCACAGACTACGCAGTATTTT. It translates to CAGSRGPQTTQYF.

The V and J genes are TRBV2 and TRBJ2-1; 7 bases match TRBD1. The J segment lost 5 bases and the V segment lost 5 bases, leaving 9 bases of the junction unmatched. CDR3 size: 15 residues. The germline CDR1 and CDR2 sequences are SNHLY and FYNNEI. The CDR3 DNA follows: TGTGCCAGCAGTTTCGACAGGGTGTCGGACAATGAGCAGTTCTTC. Its translation is CASSFDRVSDNEQFF.